Shown below are 29 T cell receptor beta chains from a single sample sequenced in a study of T-cell reconstitution after alpha-beta-depleted transplantation in children. The library targeted TCRbeta and was prepared with unique molecular identifiers. Each CDR3 protein is one row after TCRdb ran MiXCR on the PCR reads. The sample lists fewer than 700,000 distinct CDR3 sequences, 10% to 15% occurring once. The sample here was PBMCs, mostly from graft donor cells, taken 360 days after TCRalphabeta/CD19-depleted stem cell transplant. The receptors come from a male patient aged 10 to 17 who had a stem cell transplant for acute myeloid leukemia, so the T cells may come from the graft donor.

There are a few counts of this clonotype. This chain joins TRBV29-1 and TRBJ1-2; 8 bases agree with TRBD1. In germline, CDR1 is SQVTM, CDR2 ANQGSEA. V lost 3 bases and J lost 4; bases outside the gene matches: 4. The CDR3 runs 13 residues. DNA for the CDR3: TGCAGCGTTGAGACAGGGGACTCCTATGGCTACACCTTC. Its translation is CSVETGDSYGYTF.

This rearrangement joins TRBV4-3 to TRBJ2-2; D ambiguous. CDR1 is LGHNA, CDR2 YSLEER, per germline. The CDR3 sequence is 16 residues long. Trimming removed 0 bases at V and 5 bases at J, with 13 bases between. CDR3: CASSQEGLVGTGELFF. The CDR3 DNA sequence: TGCGCCAGCAGCCAAGAAGGGCTAGTGGGTACCGGGGAGCTGTTTTTT.

This chain links TRBV3-1 with TRBJ2-5; weak D call: TRBD2 (7 bases). V lost 3 bases, J lost 3 bases, and 14 bases lay in between. The germline gives CDR1 LGHDT, CDR2 YNNKEL (reference sequence). This CDR3 comprises 15 residues. CDR3 in amino acids: CASSQAGRGKETQYF. CDR3 DNA sequence: TGTGCCAGCAGCCAGGCGGGGAGGGGGAAAGAGACCCAGTACTTC.

This clonotype was found a few times. The chain is built from TRBV18 and TRBJ2-1; a weak D match, TRBD1 (5 bases). The length of the CDR3 is 15 residues. Trimming took off 0 bases at V and 7 bases at J, with 13 bases between the two ends. Per the germline V gene, CDR1 is KGHSH and CDR2 is LQKENI. The CDR3 protein is CASSPPAAGPNEQFF. DNA for the CDR3: TGTGCCAGCTCACCACCGGCGGCAGGGCCAAATGAGCAGTTCTTC.

The gene calls are TRBV25-1 and TRBJ2-1, with TRBD2 as a possible D gene (5 bases). This CDR3 has 14 amino acids. The ends were cut back, 6 bases at V and 10 bases at J, with 19 bases in the middle. From germline, CDR1 is MGHDK and CDR2 SYGVNS. This CDR3 reads CASSEIDSPGEQFF. In DNA, the CDR3 is TGTGCCAGCAGCGAGATCGACTCCCCGGGGGAGCAGTTCTTC.

Many counts were recorded for this clonotype. This rearrangement joins TRBV7-3 to TRBJ1-1; no reliable D call. The CDR3 length is 13 residues. Between the trimmed V and J ends, which lost 1 base and 6 bases, there was a span of 9 bases. Germline assignment: CDR1 SGHTA and CDR2 FQGTGA. CDR3 coding DNA: TGTGCCAGCAGCTTAAGGGCCGGAGCTGAAGCTTTCTTT. It is translated as CASSLRAGAEAFF. The full variable domain, with the rest looked up from reference TRBV7-3 and TRBJ1-1, is GAGVSQTPSNKVTEKGKYVELRCDPISGHTALYWYRQSLGQGPEFLIYFQGTGAADDSGLPNDRFFAVRPEGSVSTLKIQRTERGDSAVYLCASSLRAGAEAFFGQGTRLTVV.

The rearrangement uses TRBV7-9 and TRBJ1-4, with no clear D. CDR1 SEHNR and CDR2 FQNEAQ come from the germline V gene (reference sequence). Trimming removed 3 bases at V and 3 bases at J, with 5 bases between. The CDR3 is made up of 13 amino acids. The CDR3 sequence: CASSFGANEKLFF. The CDR3 DNA follows: TGTGCCAGCAGCTTCGGGGCTAATGAAAAACTGTTTTTT.

The V and J genes are TRBV18 and TRBJ2-3; 10 bases fit TRBD2. V gave up 4 bases and J gave up 0 bases; unmatched junction bases: 4. Germline-derived CDR1 and CDR2 are KGHSH and LQKENI. The CDR3 sequence is 16 residues long. CDR3: CASSRPGLASTDTQYF. The CDR3 DNA follows: TGTGCCAGCTCACGCCCGGGACTAGCGAGCACAGATACGCAGTATTTT.

A remark on this clonotype: A much larger clonotype is one base distant, so this may be a read error. The chain couples TRBV3-1 to TRBJ2-1; TRBD2 might be the D (5 bases). In germline, CDR1 is LGHDT, CDR2 YNNKEL (reference sequence). This CDR3 region has 15 residues. CDR3 sequence (DNA): TGTGCCAGCAGCCAAGATCTTCGGGGAAGGAATGAGCTGTTCTTC. Its protein is CASSQDLRGRNELFF.

This CDR3 reads CASSLALFTDTQYF. The DNA for the CDR3 is TGTGCCAGCAGCTTAGCACTTTTCACAGATACGCAGTATTTT. The chain carries TRBV7-2 and TRBJ2-3; no firm D call. The CDR3 extends over 14 amino acids. Germline CDR1 is SGHTA and CDR2 is FQGNSA. V was clipped by 0 bases and J by 2 bases, with 6 bases between them.

This sequence joins TRBV28 and TRBJ1-5; D remains ambiguous. CDR1 MDHEN and CDR2 SYDVKM come from the germline V gene. V lost 6 bases, J lost 0 bases, and 9 bases lay in between. The CDR3 loop spans 14 amino acids. The CDR3 DNA reads as TGTGCCAGCAGAGGCGGAGGTAGCAATCAGCCCCAGCATTTT. Translating gives CASRGGGSNQPQHF. Combining the CDR3 with reference TRBV28 and TRBJ1-5 gives the whole variable domain DVKVTQSSRYLVKRTGEKVFLECVQDMDHENMFWYRQDPGLGLRLIYFSYDVKMKEKGDIPEGYSVSREKKERFSLILESASTNQTSMYLCASRGGGSNQPQHFGDGTRLSIL.

The chain uses TRBV7-2 and TRBJ2-7; tentatively, D is TRBD1 (5 bases). The germline V and J ends were trimmed by 5 bases and 6 bases, with 17 bases remaining between them. The CDR3 is 14 amino acids. CDR1 and CDR2 from the germline V gene are SGHTA and FQGNSA. CDR3 nucleotides: TGTGCCAGCAGCCAGTCGTGGGGCCCATTCGAGCAGTACTTC. Translated: CASSQSWGPFEQYF.

This rearrangement joins TRBV15 to TRBJ2-7; TRBD1 matches 7 bases. Trimming removed 0 bases from V and 3 bases from J; junction bases left unmatched: 2. Germline V gene lookup returns CDR1 LNHNV and CDR2 YYDKDF (reference sequence). The CDR3 consists of 14 residues. CDR3 coding DNA: TGTGCCACCAGCAGAGATGCAGGGGGCTACGAGCAGTACTTC. It is translated as CATSRDAGGYEQYF.

This clonotype was detected only a few times. V usage is TRBV28 and J usage is TRBJ2-7, with D unresolved. V lost 6 bases and J lost 6, with 15 bases in between. The CDR3 has 13 amino acids. The germline V gene encodes CDR1 MDHEN and CDR2 SYDVKM. The CDR3 is CASRINSPGEQYF. CDR3 DNA: TGTGCCAGCAGGATCAACAGCCCTGGCGAGCAGTACTTC.

V is TRBV20-1 and J is TRBJ1-3; D is undetermined. Per the germline V gene, CDR1 is DFQATT and CDR2 is SNEGSKA (reference sequence). V was pared by 1 base and J by 0 bases, with 10 bases between. The CDR3 has 15 amino acids. The chain's CDR3 is CSARAYQYSGNTIYF. The CDR3 DNA sequence: TGCAGTGCTAGAGCCTATCAGTACTCTGGAAACACCATATATTTT.

In this sample, this clonotype turned up many times. The genes are TRBV28 and TRBJ1-5, with 7 bases that match TRBD1. After removal of 6 bases from V and 1 base from J, the junction contained 9 bases not matched to a gene. The CDR3 length is 16 residues. Germline V gene data show CDR1 as MDHEN and CDR2 as SYDVKM. CDR3 DNA sequence: TGTGCCAGCAGGCTCCGACAGGGCCTCAGCAATCAGCCCCAGCATTTT. Translating it yields CASRLRQGLSNQPQHF.

This clonotype has only a few counts. The rearrangement joins TRBV10-3 to TRBJ1-1, with unresolved D. Germline assignment: CDR1 ENHRY and CDR2 SYGVKD. Trimming pared 2 bases from V and 1 base from J, leaving 5 bases between. The CDR3 sequence is 13 residues long. As DNA, the CDR3 is TGTGCCATCAGTGAGAACTGGAACACTGAAGCTTTCTTT. It is translated as CAISENWNTEAFF.

This clonotype has more than one count but fewer than ten. The DNA is omitted, as the CDR3 cannot be located on it reliably, and the CDR3 follows TCRdb's listing. The V and J genes are TRBV28 and TRBJ2-2; the tabulated D call, TRBD2, remains unverified against the DNA. In germline, CDR1 is MDHEN, CDR2 SYDVKM. The CDR3 spans 15 residues, counting both ends. The CDR3 is CASILGASGTGELFF.

This clonotype was observed a handful of times. This rearrangement joins TRBV10-3 to TRBJ1-1; no definite D call. CDR3 length equals 12 residues. Between the trimmed V and J ends, which lost 6 bases and 7 bases, there was a span of 12 bases. The germline V gene encodes CDR1 ENHRY and CDR2 SYGVKD. In nucleotides, the CDR3 is TGTGCCATCAGCCCCCGACTGGGTGAAGCTTTCTTT. Translation: CAISPRLGEAFF.

The sample holds a few counts of this clonotype. The J gene is TRBJ2-7, the V gene TRBV29-1, with D hard to call. The CDR3 loop spans 13 amino acids. Germline values: CDR1 SQVTM, CDR2 ANQGSEA. V shed 7 bases and J shed 0 bases, with 13 bases lying between them. CDR3 nucleotides: TGCAGCGCAGTAGGTAGGACCTCCTACGAGCAGTACTTC. This sequence encodes CSAVGRTSYEQYF.

Ten or more counts support this clonotype. The chain combines TRBV5-5 with TRBJ2-2, with D unclear. The V end lost 0 bases, the J end lost 3 bases, and 6 bases lay between the germline ends. Germline CDR1 reads SGHKS; CDR2 reads YYEKEE (reference sequence). The length of the CDR3 is 14 residues. The CDR3 protein is CASSLEPYTGELFF. CDR3 DNA sequence: TGTGCCAGCAGCTTGGAACCTTACACCGGGGAGCTGTTTTTT. The full variable domain, with the rest looked up from reference TRBV5-5 and TRBJ2-2, is DAGVTQSPTHLIKTRGQQVTLRCSPISGHKSVSWYQQVLGQGPQFIFQYYEKEERGRGNFPDRFSARQFPNYSSELNVNALLLGDSALYLCASSLEPYTGELFFGEGSRLTVL.

This chain uses TRBV7-6 with TRBJ2-1, with TRBD2 identical over 14 bases. Germline CDR1 reads SGHVS; CDR2 reads FNYEAQ. Trimming cost V 3 bases and J 10 bases; bases outside gene matches: 8. This CDR3 contains 16 residues. The CDR3 sequence: CASSFLGLAGGGEQFF. The CDR3 DNA reads TGTGCCAGCAGCTTCCTAGGACTAGCGGGGGGAGGGGAGCAGTTCTTC. The whole variable domain, filled in from reference TRBV7-6 and TRBJ2-1, reads GAGVSQSPRYKVTKRGQDVALRCDPISGHVSLYWYRQALGQGPEFLTYFNYEAQQDKSGLPNDRFSAERPEGSISTLTIQRTEQRDSAMYRCASSFLGLAGGGEQFFGPGTRLTVL.

This clonotype was seen more than once but under ten times. J is TRBJ1-2 and V is TRBV6-2 or TRBV6-3; the D gene is possibly TRBD1 (5 bases). Germline lookup yields CDR1 MNHEY and CDR2 SVGEGT. Between the trimmed V and J ends, which lost 0 bases and 2 bases, there was a span of 7 bases. This CDR3 is built from 14 residues. The CDR3 bases are TGTGCCAGCAGTTACTCAGGGGTGAACTATGGCTACACCTTC. It codes for CASSYSGVNYGYTF.

V usage is TRBV6-2 or TRBV6-3 and J usage is TRBJ2-2, with D unclear. Germline CDR1 and CDR2: MNHEY and SVGEGT. The CDR3 spans 16 residues. Trimming took 6 bases from V and 0 from J, leaving 14 bases between them. The CDR3 DNA reads TGTGCCAGCAGCCATTGGGGATCCGCGAACACCGGGGAGCTGTTTTTT. Residues: CASSHWGSANTGELFF.

This clonotype has only a few counts. The chain carries TRBV12-3 or TRBV12-4 and TRBJ2-7, with 10 bases that match TRBD2. With V trimmed by 7 bases and J by 4 bases, 7 bases remained unmatched. This CDR3 region has 14 residues. CDR3 DNA: TGTGCCAGCAAAGCGGGAGGGCCTATATACGAGCAGTACTTC. Translation gives CASKAGGPIYEQYF.

This chain uses TRBV5-6 with TRBJ2-7; D uncertain. The CDR3 contains 14 residues. Germline CDR1 is SGHDT and CDR2 is YYEEEE. V shed 6 bases and J shed 0 bases, with 13 bases lying between them. CDR3 nucleotides: TGTGCCAGCACCCGGTGGCGGAGCTCCTACGAGCAGTACTTC. It codes for CASTRWRSSYEQYF.

The chain couples TRBV20-1 to TRBJ2-7; D remains ambiguous. Germline values: CDR1 DFQATT, CDR2 SNEGSKA (reference sequence). V lost 6 bases, J lost 4 bases, and 16 bases lay in between. The CDR3 is 13 amino acids. CDR3 nucleotides: TGCAGTGCAACAGTCCCAATGGGTTACGAGCAGTACTTC. It yields the protein CSATVPMGYEQYF.

The CDR3 loop is CATSVANEQFF. Written as DNA, the CDR3 is TGTGCCACCAGTGTTGCGAATGAGCAGTTCTTC. The genes are TRBV24-1 and TRBJ2-1; D not certain. This CDR3 is built from 11 residues. Between the trimmed V and J ends, which lost 5 bases and 7 bases, there was a span of 5 bases. Germline V gene data show CDR1 as KGHDR and CDR2 as SFDVKD.

The chain couples TRBV7-3 to TRBJ2-7, with D hard to call. The V and J ends lost 5 bases and 7 bases respectively, with 15 bases between them. The CDR3 runs 13 residues. In germline, CDR1 is SGHTA, CDR2 FQGTGA. CDR3 nucleotide sequence: TGTGCCAGCAGCCCCCGCGGCAAAGGGGAGCAGTACTTC. Translated: CASSPRGKGEQYF. The whole variable domain, filled in from reference TRBV7-3 and TRBJ2-7, reads GAGVSQTPSNKVTEKGKYVELRCDPISGHTALYWYRQSLGQGPEFLIYFQGTGAADDSGLPNDRFFAVRPEGSVSTLKIQRTERGDSAVYLCASSPRGKGEQYFGPGTRLTVT.